This T cell receptor (beta chain) was documented in a study of CD8+CD57+ T cells in acquired aplastic anemia. For the study at large: Quantities of DNA derived from sorted CD4+ and CD8+ cells averaged roughly 3 ug.

The CDR3 covers 13 residues. Trimming cost V 6 bases and J 5 bases; bases outside gene matches: 2. Germline assignment: CDR1 LNHDA and CDR2 SQIVND (reference sequence). Profiling that covered TCR beta VDJ and CDR3 relied on genomic DNA as its template. TCRdb redid the calling of the reads with MiXCR, one entry per CDR3 protein. The repertoire holds roughly 420,000 distinct CDR3 sequences, with 65% to 80% as singletons. This clonotype came up many times. Sequencing input: sorted CD4+, CD8+, or CD8+CD57+ T cells (not recorded which) from PBMCs. The receptor was isolated from a human donor in good health, serving as a control. The chain links TRBV19 to TRBJ2-3; 10 bases match TRBD2. This CDR3 reads CASRSGGVDTQYF. As DNA, the CDR3 is TGTGCCAGTAGGAGCGGGGGGGTAGATACGCAGTATTTT.